This is a list of T cell receptor beta chains from one sample in a study of blood T cell repertoires in COVID-19. Clones were read by immunoSEQ multiplex PCR, and TCRdb kept only the in-frame ones, dropping some. The data show a few hundred thousand clones, approximately 84% seen once. The material sequenced was peripheral blood. These receptors all come from a person aged 70 to 79 with COVID-19, enrolled during active disease. Each CDR3 is given with its conserved first and last residue. The D gene is left open where the match is weak. The listing skips clone size in some rows; elsewhere it reads once, few, many or a size class.

cdr3_aa cdr3_nt j_call v_call clone_size d_call
CASSKGTGIMNTEAFF TGTGCCAGCAGTAAGGGGACAGGGATAATGAACACTGAAGCTTTCTTT TRBJ1-1 TRBV2 . TRBD1
CASSLVRWGEGSTGELFF TGTGCCAGCAGCTTAGTCCGCTGGGGGGAGGGGAGCACCGGGGAGCTGTTTTTT TRBJ2-2 TRBV11-3 . TRBD2
CASSLSRGTDTQYF TGTGCCAGCAGCTTGAGCCGGGGCACAGATACGCAGTATTTT TRBJ2-3 TRBV5-5 . .
CASNSYGQKLFF TGTGCCAGTAACTCCTATGGGCAGAAACTGTTTTTT TRBJ1-4 TRBV19 . .
CASSQDRQGGYGYTF TGTGCCAGCAGCCAAGATCGGCAGGGTGGCTATGGCTACACCTTC TRBJ1-2 TRBV4-2 . .
CASSLSRVTEAFF TGTGCCAGCAGTTTGTCCAGGGTGACTGAAGCTTTCTTT TRBJ1-1 TRBV12-3/TRBV12-4 few .
CASSSVPTYTQYF TGTGCCAGCAGCTCAGTACCGACATATACGCAGTATTTT TRBJ2-3 TRBV11-2 . .
CASSLVPGGTDTQYF TGTGCCAGCAGCTTGGTTCCGGGGGGCACAGATACGCAGTATTTT TRBJ2-3 TRBV5-5 . .
CAISESLAGAGNSPLHF TGTGCCATCAGTGAGTCTCTAGCAGGGGCAGGAAATTCACCCCTCCACTTT TRBJ1-6 TRBV10-3 few .
CASSAPGSSVYEQYF TGTGCCAGCAGCGCCCCTGGTAGTTCGGTCTACGAGCAGTACTTC TRBJ2-7 TRBV7-8 large .
CASSLGRKPSHNEQFF TGCGCCAGCAGCTTGGGCAGGAAGCCAAGTCACAATGAGCAGTTCTTC TRBJ2-1 TRBV5-1 . .
CASSYPGATGEQYF TGTGCCAGCAGTTACCCAGGGGCAACTGGGGAGCAGTACTTC TRBJ2-7 TRBV6-5 . .
CASSAGGRYEQYF TGTGCCAGTTCGGCAGGGGGAAGGTACGAGCAGTACTTC TRBJ2-7 TRBV19 . TRBD1
CASSILTGDKNIQYF TGTGCCAGCAGCATTTTGACAGGGGACAAAAACATTCAGTACTTC TRBJ2-4 TRBV5-6 once TRBD1
CASSSVARGGPTDTQYF TGTGCCAGCAGCTCAGTGGCCCGGGGGGGGCCCACAGATACGCAGTATTTT TRBJ2-3 TRBV7-2 . TRBD2
CASSSNRGRGDIQYF TGTGCCAGCAGCTCCAACAGGGGCCGCGGGGACATTCAGTACTTC TRBJ2-4 TRBV7-2 . .
CASSLAGAGYEQYF TGTGCCAGCAGTTTGGCGGGAGCAGGATACGAGCAGTACTTC TRBJ2-7 TRBV28 once TRBD2
CASSLVAAGGQNEQFF TGCGCCAGCAGCTTGGTAGCGGCGGGAGGGCAAAATGAGCAGTTCTTC TRBJ2-1 TRBV5-1 . TRBD2
CASSYESGNPQETQYF TGTGCCAGCAGCTATGAGTCCGGGAACCCCCAAGAGACCCAGTACTTC TRBJ2-5 TRBV11-2 . .
CASSQDVLGGGREDYGYTF TGCGCCAGCAGCCAAGATGTTTTGGGGGGGGGCCGCGAGGATTATGGCTACACCTTC TRBJ1-2 TRBV4-3 . .
CASTSLGLTDTQYF TGTGCCAGCACGAGCCTGGGGCTCACAGATACGCAGTATTTT TRBJ2-3 TRBV9 . .
CASSLSGGFYEQYF TGTGCCAGCAGCCTTAGCGGGGGGTTCTACGAGCAGTACTTC TRBJ2-7 TRBV7-2 . TRBD2
CASKPAGVRETQYF TGCGCCAGCAAGCCAGCGGGGGTCAGAGAGACCCAGTACTTC TRBJ2-5 TRBV5-1 . TRBD2
CASRLLAGVGDTQYF TGTGCCAGCAGGTTACTAGCGGGGGTGGGAGATACGCAGTATTTT TRBJ2-3 TRBV3-1/TRBV3-2 . TRBD2
CAISEEGAGRYEQYF TGTGCCATCAGTGAGGAGGGGGCAGGACGCTACGAGCAGTACTTC TRBJ2-7 TRBV10-3 . TRBD1
CASARGGQTDTQYF TGTGCCAGCGCGAGGGGGGGCCAGACAGATACGCAGTATTTT TRBJ2-3 TRBV7-2 . .
CASSRRGLAGGPTDTQYF TGCGCCAGCAGCCGCCGGGGACTAGCGGGGGGGCCCACAGATACGCAGTATTTT TRBJ2-3 TRBV4-3 . TRBD2
CSVSRRETNSPLHF TGCAGCGTTAGTAGACGGGAGACTAATTCACCCCTCCACTTT TRBJ1-6 TRBV29-1 . .
CASSPRLTGRLEAFF TGTGCCAGCTCCCCCCGATTGACAGGTCGGCTGGAAGCTTTCTTT TRBJ1-1 TRBV11-2 . .
CASSVGQVRGEQYF TGCGCCAGCAGCGTAGGACAGGTTCGAGGGGAGCAGTACTTC TRBJ2-7 TRBV5-1 few TRBD1